This TCR beta chain was captured in a study of OX40 agonist ivuxolimab in advanced cancers. Broadly, across the study: Ivuxolimab, which targeted the costimulatory receptor OX40 (CD134), was an agonistic, fully human IgG2 monoclonal antibody. Intravenous ivuxolimab was administered to patients every 2 weeks at six dose levels: 0.01, 0.1, 0.3, 1.5, 3 and 10 mg/kg. Of the approximately 54 dose-escalation patients, hepatocellular carcinoma was present in about 20, melanoma in around 15, renal cell carcinoma in 9 and head and neck cancer in 9. In the dose-escalation cohort, 70% to 90% of patients were male, and the mean age was around 60 years with a range of about 20 to 79. Patients were allowed to have had prior anti-PD-1, anti-PD-L1 or anti-CTLA-4 therapy, and 40% of the dose-escalation patients had been treated with checkpoint inhibitors. Partial responses occurred in three dose-escalation patients, of whom one had hepatocellular carcinoma and two had cutaneous melanoma. The point of sequencing TCRbeta in the periphery was to test whether ivuxolimab changed TCR sequence diversity and drove clonal T-cell expansion. The paper describes the monotherapy dose-escalation part (N of about 55 patients) of the phase I trial of ivuxolimab.

The V and J ends are trimmed by 9 bases and 0 bases, leaving 6 bases between them. The cysteine opens and the phenylalanine closes a CDR3 of 11 amino acids. CDR3 DNA is the only sequence kept; it has 33 bases, read in frame from the first base. The germline V gene yields MNHEY for CDR1 and SVGAGI for CDR2. Comment on this clone: The target of this receptor is not known. It has no much larger one-base neighbor in the sample; base qualities were not kept.

To sequence the TCRbeta CDR3 region, genomic DNA was isolated from the sorted cells. TCRbeta CDR3 regions were sequenced using the immunoSEQ Assay. TCRdb retrieved this table from immuneACCESS and kept in-frame rearrangements only. Not all clones are present; in checked studies, unresolved V genes account for under half, and no reason is known for the remainder. The sample table shows 10,000 to 15,000 clones, and around 70% are seen once. The top ten clones comprise roughly 36% of the sample. The research as a whole found: Low levels of normalized T-cell clonal expansion were also shown by some nonresponding patients. After ivuxolimab, expanded clones were on average more numerous among CD8+ T cells than among CD4+ T cells. At doses of 0.1 to 3.0 mg/kg, clonal expansion of both CD4+ and CD8+ T cells in blood was seen between baseline and week 6. In the 0.1-3.0 mg/kg groups, partial responders had among the lowest normalized peripheral clonal expansion, particularly in CD8+ T cells. The antigen specificity of the peripheral T cells that underwent clonal expansion was not determined.

The trial excluded patients who had a history of autoimmune disease or were on systemic immunosuppression. Peripheral blood for TCR sequencing was collected from all dose cohorts at baseline, on cycle 4 day 1, and on cycle 7 day 1. Samples came from an open-label, multicenter, first-in-human phase I dose-escalation trial of ivuxolimab. The trial enrolled adults with locally advanced or metastatic head and neck squamous cell, hepatocellular, melanoma or renal cell carcinoma. Before TCR sequencing, CD4+ T cells and CD8+ T cells were sorted from peripheral blood as separate populations. The chain couples TRBV6-5 to TRBJ2-7; no D gene can be assigned with confidence. The clonotype was recovered from an adult with an advanced solid tumor such as melanoma, head and neck, liver or kidney cancer. The sequences come from CD4+ or CD8+ T cells sorted from blood, collected in a trial of the OX40 agonist ivuxolimab. The sequence in DNA is TGTGCCAGTCCGAGCTCCTACGAGCAGTACTTC. Its coded protein is CASPSSYEQYF.